These T cell receptor beta chains were read from a single sample in a study of blood T cell repertoires in COVID-19. The data were produced by immunoSEQ multiplex PCR, yet TCRdb's version contains in-frame clones alone and is incomplete. In the table there are almost 250,000 clones, around 87% of which are singletons. The sequenced sample was PBMCs or T cells enriched from blood (not recorded which). Source of these receptors: a woman in her 50s who had recovered from COVID-19. Each CDR3 is given with its conserved first and last residue. D genes are given only for firm matches.

>NA|TRBJ2-7|TRBV15
TGTGCCACCAGCAGAGGGGCAGGTTTCTCCTACGAGCAGTACTTC
CATSRGAGFSYEQYF
>NA|TRBJ2-4|TRBV20-1
TGCAGTGCTAGTTTTATTGCCGGAGCCAAAAACATTCAGTACTTC
CSASFIAGAKNIQYF
>TRBD1|TRBJ1-4|TRBV27
TGTGCCAGCAAGGGGGCAGCTGAAAAACTGTTTTTT
CASKGAAEKLFF
>TRBD2|TRBJ2-3|TRBV5-1
TGCGCCAGCAGCTTCGGTGGGGGAGGGCCCACAGATACGCAGTATTTT
CASSFGGGGPTDTQYF
>NA|TRBJ1-6|TRBV24-1
TGTGCCACCAGTGATCCCGGTGGAGGGAGGGGATCCAATTCACCCCTCCACTTT
CATSDPGGGRGSNSPLHF
>TRBD1|TRBJ1-6|TRBV10-3
TGTGCCATCAGTGGTCCGACAGGGAGTAATTCACCCCTCCACTTT
CAISGPTGSNSPLHF
>NA|TRBJ1-2|TRBV27
TGTGCCAGCAGTTTAAGCCACGCGGGATATGGCTACACCTTC
CASSLSHAGYGYTF
>NA|TRBJ2-7|TRBV3-1/TRBV3-2
TGTGCCAGCAGCCCGGGACTGGAATCCTACGAGCAGTACTTC
CASSPGLESYEQYF
>NA|TRBJ1-5|TRBV15
TGTGCCACCAGCGGCCTGAGACGGGGCAATCAGCCCCAGCATTTT
CATSGLRRGNQPQHF
>TRBD1|TRBJ1-1|TRBV7-8
TGTGCCAGCAGCCTAGACCTGGACAGGGGGAACACTGAAGCTTTCTTT
CASSLDLDRGNTEAFF
>NA|TRBJ2-7|TRBV3-1/TRBV3-2
TGTGCCAGCAGACAGGAAAAGTCGTCATACTACGAGCAGTACTTC
CASRQEKSSYYEQYF
>TRBD1|TRBJ1-2|TRBV3-1/TRBV3-2
TGTGCCAGCAGCCCCCGGGACAGGGCTTATGGCTACACCTTC
CASSPRDRAYGYTF
>NA|TRBJ1-4|TRBV30
TGTGCCTGGAGTCGGCTAATGAGCGCAACTAATGAAAAACTGTTTTTT
CAWSRLMSATNEKLFF
>NA|TRBJ1-5|TRBV10-3
TGTGCCATCGGGGACTCTTTGGGGAGCAATCAGCCCCAGCATTTT
CAIGDSLGSNQPQHF
>NA|TRBJ2-1|TRBV11-3
TGTGCCAGCAGTACCGGGACAAACAATGAGCAGTTCTTC
CASSTGTNNEQFF
>NA|TRBJ2-7|TRBV15
TGTGCCACCAGCAGAGATTTTGTCAGCTACGAGCAGTACTTC
CATSRDFVSYEQYF
>TRBD2|TRBJ2-1|TRBV5-5
TGTGCCAGCAGCTCCATAGCGGGGGCCTACAATGAGCAGTTCTTC
CASSSIAGAYNEQFF
>NA|TRBJ1-2|TRBV30
TGTGCCTGGAGTTACCGAGGGTATGGCTACACCTTC
CAWSYRGYGYTF
>TRBD2|TRBJ2-1|TRBV19
TGTGCCAGTAGTATTTTGACTAGCGGGAGGGCCCCGGTACAGTTCTTC
CASSILTSGRAPVQFF
>NA|TRBJ1-4|TRBV28
TGTGCCAGCTCTGAATATGCGACTAATGAAAAACTGTTTTTT
CASSEYATNEKLFF
>TRBD1|TRBJ2-2|TRBV7-3
TGTGCCAGTCAGGGGGCTCAGGGGAACACCGGGGAGCTGTTTTTT
CASQGAQGNTGELFF
>TRBD2|TRBJ2-1|TRBV19
TGTGCCAGTAGAGGGACTAGTGGTGTGTCAGAGCAGTTCTTC
CASRGTSGVSEQFF
>NA|TRBJ2-4|TRBV19
TGTGCCAGTAGTACCACCGGGCAGGGGTGGGACATTCAGTACTTC
CASSTTGQGWDIQYF
>NA|TRBJ1-2|TRBV20-1
TGCAGTGCTACCGGAGACGGGGGCTACACCTTC
CSATGDGGYTF
>TRBD1|TRBJ1-2|TRBV28
TGTGCCAGCAGTTTAGGGACAGGGGTCTATGGCTACACCTTC
CASSLGTGVYGYTF
>NA|TRBJ1-1|TRBV5-4
TGTGCCAGCACAACACAGGCGGGGGCCGGGAACACTGAAGCTTTCTTT
CASTTQAGAGNTEAFF
>TRBD1|TRBJ1-2|TRBV7-9
TGTGCCAGCAGCTTACCTGACAGGGGCGGCTATGGCTACACCTTC
CASSLPDRGGYGYTF
>TRBD1|TRBJ1-4|TRBV27
TGTGCCAGCAGTTCGACAGGGAGTATGGAAAAACTGTTTTTT
CASSSTGSMEKLFF
>NA|TRBJ2-1|TRBV5-1
TGCGCCAGCAGTCCAGGGCCCTCAAGCTCCTACAATGAGCAGTTCTTC
CASSPGPSSSYNEQFF